The clone carrying this T cell receptor beta chain occurred many times. The data derive from a study of blood T cells in healthy people across ages. A sample-barcoded 5' primer and a J-beta primer mix were used in a second PCR of roughly 7 to 12 cycles. TCRdb recomputed calls from the 5' RACE reads with MiXCR, one row per CDR3 protein. The data show hundreds of thousands of distinct CDR3 sequences, with 45% to 50% seen just once and 25% to 35% held by the top ten. The CDR3 contains 15 residues. Germline CDR1 is SGHTA and CDR2 is FQGNSA. Trimming cost V 2 bases and J 2 bases, with 10 bases left between them. Extractions gave at least 5.5 micrograms of total RNA per sample.

Sequenced material: blood. The rearrangement uses TRBV7-2 and TRBJ2-1; D perhaps matches TRBD1 (6 bases). The receptor's source is a woman in her sixties in good health. The CDR3 reads CASSLIGQPYNEQFF. CDR3 nucleotides: TGTGCCAGCAGCTTAATTGGACAGCCCTACAATGAGCAGTTCTTC.